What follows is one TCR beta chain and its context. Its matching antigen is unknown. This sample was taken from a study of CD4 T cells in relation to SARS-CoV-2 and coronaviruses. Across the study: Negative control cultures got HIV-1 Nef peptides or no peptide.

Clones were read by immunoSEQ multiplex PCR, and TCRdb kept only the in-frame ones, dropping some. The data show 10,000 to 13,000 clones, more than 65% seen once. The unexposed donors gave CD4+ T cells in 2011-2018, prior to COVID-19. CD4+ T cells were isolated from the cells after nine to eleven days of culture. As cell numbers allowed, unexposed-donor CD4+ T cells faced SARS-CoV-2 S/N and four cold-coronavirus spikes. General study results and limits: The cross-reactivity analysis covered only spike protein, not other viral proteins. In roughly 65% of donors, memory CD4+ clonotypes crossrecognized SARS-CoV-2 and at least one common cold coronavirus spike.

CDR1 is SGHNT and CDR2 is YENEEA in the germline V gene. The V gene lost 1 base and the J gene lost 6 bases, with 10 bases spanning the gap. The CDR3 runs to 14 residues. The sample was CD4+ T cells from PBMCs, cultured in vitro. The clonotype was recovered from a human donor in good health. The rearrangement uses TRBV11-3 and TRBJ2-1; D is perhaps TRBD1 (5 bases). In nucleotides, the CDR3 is TGTGCCAGCAGCTTAGTAGGGGTGGGCAATGAGCAGTTCTTC. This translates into CASSLVGVGNEQFF.